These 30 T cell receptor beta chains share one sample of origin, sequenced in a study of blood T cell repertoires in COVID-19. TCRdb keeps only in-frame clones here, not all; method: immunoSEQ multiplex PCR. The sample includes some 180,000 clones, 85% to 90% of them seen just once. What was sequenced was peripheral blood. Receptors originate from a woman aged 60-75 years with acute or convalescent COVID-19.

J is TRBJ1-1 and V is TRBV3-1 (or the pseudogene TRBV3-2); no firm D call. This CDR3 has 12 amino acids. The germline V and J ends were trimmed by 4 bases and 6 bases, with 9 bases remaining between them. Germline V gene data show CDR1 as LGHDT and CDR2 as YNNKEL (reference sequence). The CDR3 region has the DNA TGTGCCAGCAGCCTACTGCTCTCTGAAGCTTTCTTT. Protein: CASSLLLSEAFF.

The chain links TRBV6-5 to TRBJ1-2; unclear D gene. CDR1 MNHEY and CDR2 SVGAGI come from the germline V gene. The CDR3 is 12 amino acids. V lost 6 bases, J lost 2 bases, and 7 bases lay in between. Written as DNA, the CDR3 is TGTGCCAGCAGCCAGGTCAACTATGGCTACACCTTC. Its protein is CASSQVNYGYTF.

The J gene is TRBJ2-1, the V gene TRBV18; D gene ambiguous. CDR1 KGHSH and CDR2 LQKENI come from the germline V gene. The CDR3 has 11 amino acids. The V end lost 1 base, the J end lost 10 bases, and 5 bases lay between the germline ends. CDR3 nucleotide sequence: TGTGCCAGCTCACCACTCTCCGAGCAGTTCTTC. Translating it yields CASSPLSEQFF.

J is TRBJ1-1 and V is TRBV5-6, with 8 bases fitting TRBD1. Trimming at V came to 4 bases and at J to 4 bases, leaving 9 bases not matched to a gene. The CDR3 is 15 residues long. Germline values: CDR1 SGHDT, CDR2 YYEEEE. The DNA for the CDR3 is TGTGCCAGCAGCATACGGACAGGGTTGGGCACTGAAGCTTTCTTT. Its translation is CASSIRTGLGTEAFF. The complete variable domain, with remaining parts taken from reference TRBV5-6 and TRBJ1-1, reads DAGVTQSPTHLIKTRGQQVTLRCSPKSGHDTVSWYQQALGQGPQFIFQYYEEEERQRGNFPDRFSGHQFPNYSSELNVNALLLGDSALYLCASSIRTGLGTEAFFGQGTRLTVV.

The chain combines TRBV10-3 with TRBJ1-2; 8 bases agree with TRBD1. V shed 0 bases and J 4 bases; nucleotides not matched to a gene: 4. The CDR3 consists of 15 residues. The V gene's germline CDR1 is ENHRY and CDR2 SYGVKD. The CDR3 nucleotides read TGTGCCATCAGTGAGTCGACAGGGGCGGTCTATGGCTACACCTTC. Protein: CAISESTGAVYGYTF.

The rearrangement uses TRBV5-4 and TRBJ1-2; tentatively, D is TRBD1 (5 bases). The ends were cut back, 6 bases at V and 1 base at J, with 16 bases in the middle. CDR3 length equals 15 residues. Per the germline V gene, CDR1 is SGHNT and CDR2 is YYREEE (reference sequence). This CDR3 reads CASIGAPPFNYGYTF. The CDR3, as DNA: TGTGCCAGCATAGGGGCGCCCCCCTTTAACTATGGCTACACCTTC.

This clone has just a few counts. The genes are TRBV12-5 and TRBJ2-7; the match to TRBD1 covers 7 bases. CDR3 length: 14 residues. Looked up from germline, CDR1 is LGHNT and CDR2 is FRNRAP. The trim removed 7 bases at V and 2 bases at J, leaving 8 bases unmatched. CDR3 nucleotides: TGTGCTAGTGCTCAGGGGGTCTCCGCCTACGAGCAGTACGTC. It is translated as CASAQGVSAYEQYV.

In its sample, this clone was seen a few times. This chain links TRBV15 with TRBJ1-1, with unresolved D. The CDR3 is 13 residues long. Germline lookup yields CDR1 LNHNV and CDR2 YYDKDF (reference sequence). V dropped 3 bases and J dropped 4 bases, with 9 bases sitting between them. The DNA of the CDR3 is TGTGCCACCAGCAGCCCCCCAGGCACTGAAGCTTTCTTT. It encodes CATSSPPGTEAFF.

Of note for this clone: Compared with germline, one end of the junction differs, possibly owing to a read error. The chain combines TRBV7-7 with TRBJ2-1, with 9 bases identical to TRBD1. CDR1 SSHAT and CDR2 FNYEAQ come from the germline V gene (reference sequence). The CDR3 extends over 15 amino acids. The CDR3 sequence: CASSFGQGSRSEQFF. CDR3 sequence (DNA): TGTGCTAGCAGCTTCGGACAGGGGAGCCGGAGTGAGCAGTTCTTC.

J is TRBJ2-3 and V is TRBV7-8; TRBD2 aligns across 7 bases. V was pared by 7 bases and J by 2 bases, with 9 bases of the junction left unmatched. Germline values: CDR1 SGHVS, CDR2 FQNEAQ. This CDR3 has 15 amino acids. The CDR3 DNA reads TGTGCCAGCAAGAGGGGACTACCTTTCACAGATACGCAGTATTTT. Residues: CASKRGLPFTDTQYF.

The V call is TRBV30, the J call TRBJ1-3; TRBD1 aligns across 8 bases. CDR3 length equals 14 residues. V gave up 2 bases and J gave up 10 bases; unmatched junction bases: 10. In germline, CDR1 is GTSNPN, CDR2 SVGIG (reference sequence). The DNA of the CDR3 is TGTGCCTGGAGTAACAGGGGGAGAACTCCGACCATATATTTT. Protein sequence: CAWSNRGRTPTIYF.

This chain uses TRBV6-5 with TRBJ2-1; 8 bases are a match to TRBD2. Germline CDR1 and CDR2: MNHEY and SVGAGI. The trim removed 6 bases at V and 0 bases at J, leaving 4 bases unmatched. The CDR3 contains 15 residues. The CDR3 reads CASRVAGSSYNEQFF. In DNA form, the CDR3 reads TGTGCCAGCAGAGTAGCGGGAAGCTCCTACAATGAGCAGTTCTTC.

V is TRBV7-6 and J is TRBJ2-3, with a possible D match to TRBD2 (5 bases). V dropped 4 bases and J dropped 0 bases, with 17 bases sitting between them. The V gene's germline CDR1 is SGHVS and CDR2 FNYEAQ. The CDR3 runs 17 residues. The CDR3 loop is CASSSPLGSGSTDTQYF. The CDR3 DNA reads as TGTGCCAGCAGCTCCCCCCTAGGGAGTGGGAGCACAGATACGCAGTATTTT.

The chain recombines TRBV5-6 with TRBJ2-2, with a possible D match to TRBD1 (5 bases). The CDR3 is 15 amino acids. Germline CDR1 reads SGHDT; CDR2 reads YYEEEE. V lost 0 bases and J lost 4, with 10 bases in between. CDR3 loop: CASSLVRGGTGELFF. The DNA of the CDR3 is TGTGCCAGCAGCTTGGTAAGGGGTGGCACCGGGGAGCTGTTTTTT.

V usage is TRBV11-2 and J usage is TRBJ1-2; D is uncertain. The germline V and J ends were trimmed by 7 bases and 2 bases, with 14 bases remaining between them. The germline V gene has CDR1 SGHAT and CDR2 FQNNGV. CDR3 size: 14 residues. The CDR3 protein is CASIPIGGNYGYTF. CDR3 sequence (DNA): TGTGCCAGCATTCCAATCGGCGGGAACTATGGCTACACCTTC.

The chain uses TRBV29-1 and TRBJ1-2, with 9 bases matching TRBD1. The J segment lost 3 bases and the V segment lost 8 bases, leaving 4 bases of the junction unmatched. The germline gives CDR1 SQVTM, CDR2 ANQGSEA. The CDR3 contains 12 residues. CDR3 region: CSTRQGDYGYTF. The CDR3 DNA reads TGCAGCACCCGACAGGGGGACTATGGCTACACCTTC.

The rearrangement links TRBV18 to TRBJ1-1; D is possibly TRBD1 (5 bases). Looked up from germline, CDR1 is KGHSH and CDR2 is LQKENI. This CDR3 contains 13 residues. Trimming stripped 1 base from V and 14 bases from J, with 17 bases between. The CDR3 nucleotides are TGTGCCAGCTCACCACTGCAGGGCGAAATTTTATTCTTT. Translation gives CASSPLQGEILFF. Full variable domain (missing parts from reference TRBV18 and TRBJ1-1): NAGVMQNPRHLVRRRGQEARLRCSPMKGHSHVYWYRQLPEEGLKFMVYLQKENIIDESGMPKERFSAEFPKEGPSILRIQQVVRGDSAAYFCASSPLQGEILFFGQGTRLTVV.

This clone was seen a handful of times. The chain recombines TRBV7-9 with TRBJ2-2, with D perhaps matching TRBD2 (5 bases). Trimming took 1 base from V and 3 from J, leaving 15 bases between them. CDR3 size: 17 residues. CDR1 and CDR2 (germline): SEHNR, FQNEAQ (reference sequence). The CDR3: CASSLDGRLTHTGELFF. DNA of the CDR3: TGTGCCAGCAGCTTAGACGGAAGACTAACACACACCGGGGAGCTGTTTTTT.

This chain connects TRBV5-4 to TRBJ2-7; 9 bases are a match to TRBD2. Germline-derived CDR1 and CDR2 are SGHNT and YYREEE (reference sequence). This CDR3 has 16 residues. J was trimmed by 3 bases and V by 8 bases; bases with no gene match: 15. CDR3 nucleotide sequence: TGTGCCAGGCCGACTAGCGGATGTACCGTTAACTACGAGCAGTACGTC. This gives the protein CARPTSGCTVNYEQYV.

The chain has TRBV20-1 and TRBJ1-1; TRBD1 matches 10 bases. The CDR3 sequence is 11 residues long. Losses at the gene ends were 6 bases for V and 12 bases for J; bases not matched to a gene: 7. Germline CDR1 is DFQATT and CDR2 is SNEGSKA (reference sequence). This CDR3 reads CSAFMGQGSFF. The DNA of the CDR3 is TGCAGTGCCTTCATGGGACAGGGGTCTTTCTTT.

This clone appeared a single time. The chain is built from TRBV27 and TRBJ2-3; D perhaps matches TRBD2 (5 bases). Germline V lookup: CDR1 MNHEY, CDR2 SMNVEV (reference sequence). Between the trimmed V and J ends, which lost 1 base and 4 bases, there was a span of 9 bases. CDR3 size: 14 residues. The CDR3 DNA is TGTGCCAGCAGTTTATGGTCGGACTCAGATACGCAGTATTTT. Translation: CASSLWSDSDTQYF.

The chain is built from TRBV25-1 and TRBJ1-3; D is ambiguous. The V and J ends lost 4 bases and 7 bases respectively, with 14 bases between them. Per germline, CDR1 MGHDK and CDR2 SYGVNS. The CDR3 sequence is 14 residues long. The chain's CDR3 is CASSAGLPPNTIYF. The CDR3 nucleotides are TGTGCCAGCAGTGCTGGACTTCCCCCCAACACCATATATTTT.

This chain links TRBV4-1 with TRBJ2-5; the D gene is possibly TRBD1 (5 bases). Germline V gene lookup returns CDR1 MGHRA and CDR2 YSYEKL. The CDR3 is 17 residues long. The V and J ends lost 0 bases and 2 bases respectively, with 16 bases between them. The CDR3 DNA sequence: TGCGCCAGCAGCCAAGATCCCCCAGGGTCTCTACAAGAGACCCAGTACTTC. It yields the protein CASSQDPPGSLQETQYF.

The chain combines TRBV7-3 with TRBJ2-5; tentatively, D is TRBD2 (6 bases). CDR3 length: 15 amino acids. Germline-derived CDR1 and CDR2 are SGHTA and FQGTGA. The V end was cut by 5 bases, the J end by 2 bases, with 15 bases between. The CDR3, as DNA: TGTGCCAGCAGCCTCCGGAGGGGTGGGCAAGAGACCCAGTACTTC. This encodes CASSLRRGGQETQYF. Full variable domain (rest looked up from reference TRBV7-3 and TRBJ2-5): GAGVSQTPSNKVTEKGKYVELRCDPISGHTALYWYRQSLGQGPEFLIYFQGTGAADDSGLPNDRFFAVRPEGSVSTLKIQRTERGDSAVYLCASSLRRGGQETQYFGPGTRLLVL.

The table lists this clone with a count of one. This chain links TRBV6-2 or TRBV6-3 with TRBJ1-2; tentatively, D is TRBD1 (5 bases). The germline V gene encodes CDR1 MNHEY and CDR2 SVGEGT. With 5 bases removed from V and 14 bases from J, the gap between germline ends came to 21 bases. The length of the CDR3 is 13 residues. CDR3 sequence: CASSQNLVAGNTF. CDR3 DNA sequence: TGTGCCAGCAGTCAAAACCTCGTGGCAGGGAATACCTTC.

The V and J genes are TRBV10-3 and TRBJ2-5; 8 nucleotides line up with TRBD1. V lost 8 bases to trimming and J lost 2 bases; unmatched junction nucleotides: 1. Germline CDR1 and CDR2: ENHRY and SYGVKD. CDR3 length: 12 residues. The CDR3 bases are TGTGCCATCGGGACAGGTCAAGAGACCCAGTACTTC. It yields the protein CAIGTGQETQYF.

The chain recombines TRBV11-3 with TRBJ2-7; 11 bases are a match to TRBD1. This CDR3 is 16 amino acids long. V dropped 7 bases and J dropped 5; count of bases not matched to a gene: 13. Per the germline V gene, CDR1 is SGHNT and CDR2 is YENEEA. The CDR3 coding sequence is TGTGCCAGCACCCCGGACTCGGGACAGGGGGACCACGAGCAGTACTTC. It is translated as CASTPDSGQGDHEQYF.

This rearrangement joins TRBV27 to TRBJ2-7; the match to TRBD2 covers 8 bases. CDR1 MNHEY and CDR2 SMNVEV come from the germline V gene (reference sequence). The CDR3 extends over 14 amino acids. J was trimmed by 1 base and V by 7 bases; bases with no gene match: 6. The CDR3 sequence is CASKGVAGSYEQYF. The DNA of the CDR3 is TGTGCCAGCAAAGGGGTAGCGGGGTCCTACGAGCAGTACTTC.

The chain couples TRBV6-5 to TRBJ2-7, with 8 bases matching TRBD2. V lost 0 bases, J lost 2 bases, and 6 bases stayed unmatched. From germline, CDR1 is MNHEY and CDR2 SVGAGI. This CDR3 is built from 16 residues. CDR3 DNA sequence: TGTGCCAGCAGTTACTCGATTAGCGGGATGACCTACGAGCAGTACTTC. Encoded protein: CASSYSISGMTYEQYF.

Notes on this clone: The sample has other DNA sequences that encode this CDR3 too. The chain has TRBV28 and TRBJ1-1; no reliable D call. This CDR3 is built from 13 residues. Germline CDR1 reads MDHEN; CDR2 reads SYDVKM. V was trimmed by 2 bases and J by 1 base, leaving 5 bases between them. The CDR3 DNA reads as TGTGCCAGCAGTTTAGACACGAACACTGAAGCTTTCTTT. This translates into CASSLDTNTEAFF.